These T cell receptor beta chains were read from a single sample in a study of tumor-infiltrating lymphocytes in primary liver carcinoma. TCRdb itself ran the multiplex PCR reads through MiXCR, one entry per CDR3 protein. The repertoire consists of 50,000 to 60,000 distinct CDR3 sequences, with 70% to 80% occurring once and the leading ten covering approximately 25%. The sequenced material came from liver tumor tissue from sampling region 5. These receptors came from a middle-aged man with primary liver carcinoma and hepatitis B virus infection. Each CDR3 is given with its conserved first and last residue.

TRBJ2-1 TRBV7-2 CASSLALCGSSYNEQFF
TRBJ1-1 TRBV11-2 CASCLGMNSEAFF
TRBJ1-6 TRBV5-4 CASITGQGLGSHLHF
TRBJ1-6 TRBV11-2 CTSSLHRGFSPLHF
TRBJ2-7 TRBV11-2 CASSCNRNSYEQYF
TRBJ1-3 TRBV28 CASSLRDRGLSGNTIYF
TRBJ2-7 TRBV5-6 CASSFGKGKEQCF
TRBJ1-1 TRBV5-1 CTSAGLLSTEAFF
TRBJ2-1 TRBV4-3 CVSNRDRSGFYNEQFF
TRBJ2-7 TRBV20-1 CSASLAGAPSDEQYF
TRBJ2-7 TRBV29-1 CSGVDAPGEQYF
TRBJ2-7 TRBV5-4 CASILIPNSYEQYF
TRBJ2-7 TRBV6-1 CASSGLYDQYF
TRBJ2-7 TRBV11-2 CASRLRWTGKNEQYF
TRBJ1-4 TRBV2 CASKTPGQGKEKLFF
TRBJ2-5 TRBV11-1 CASALTGPAGETQYF
TRBJ2-1 TRBV11-1 CASSLSRGLAVNVQFF
TRBJ1-1 TRBV4-1 CASSRSVEGQAEAFF
TRBJ2-1 TRBV7-3 CASSLTCGPAGGEQFF
TRBJ2-7 TRBV7-9 CANGYGGTQGKQYF
TRBJ1-1 TRBV12-3/TRBV12-4 CVISLDRDTEAFF
TRBJ2-7 TRBV6-6 CTSSSTSGSSYEQYF
TRBJ2-1 TRBV29-1 CGVTRRTQYNEQFF
TRBJ1-1 TRBV29-1 CSAQSQTNTVAFF
TRBJ2-3 TRBV11-1 CASSSGGSYVGARADTQYF
TRBJ2-7 TRBV14 CASSRRTSGAYEQYF
TRBJ2-3 TRBV10-2 CASSYTRGIDTQYF
TRBJ1-2 TRBV4-2 CTSSQPGQGFSDGYTF